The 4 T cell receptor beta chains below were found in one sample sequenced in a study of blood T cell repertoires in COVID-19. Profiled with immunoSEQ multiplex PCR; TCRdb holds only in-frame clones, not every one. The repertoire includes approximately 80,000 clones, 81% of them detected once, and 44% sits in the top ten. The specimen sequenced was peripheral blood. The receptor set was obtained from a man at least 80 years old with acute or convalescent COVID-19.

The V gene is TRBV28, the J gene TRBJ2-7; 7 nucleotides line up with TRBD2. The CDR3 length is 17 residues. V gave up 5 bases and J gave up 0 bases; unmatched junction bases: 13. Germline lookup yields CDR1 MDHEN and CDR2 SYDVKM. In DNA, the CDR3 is TGTGCCAGCAGTCCCGATAGCGGGCAACTCAACTCCTACGAGCAGTACTTC. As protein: CASSPDSGQLNSYEQYF.

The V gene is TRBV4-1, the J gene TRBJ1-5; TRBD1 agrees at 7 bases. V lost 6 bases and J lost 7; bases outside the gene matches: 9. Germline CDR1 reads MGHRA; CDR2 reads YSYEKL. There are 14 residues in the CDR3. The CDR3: CASSLDRVGQPQHF. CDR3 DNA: TGCGCCAGCAGTCTAGACAGGGTCGGGCAGCCCCAGCATTTT.

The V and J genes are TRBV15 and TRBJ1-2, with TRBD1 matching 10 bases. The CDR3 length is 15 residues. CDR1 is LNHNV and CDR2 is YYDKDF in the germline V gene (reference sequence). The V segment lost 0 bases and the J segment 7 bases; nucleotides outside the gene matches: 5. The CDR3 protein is CATSRERDRGSGYTF. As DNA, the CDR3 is TGTGCCACCAGCAGAGAAAGGGACAGGGGATCTGGCTACACCTTC.

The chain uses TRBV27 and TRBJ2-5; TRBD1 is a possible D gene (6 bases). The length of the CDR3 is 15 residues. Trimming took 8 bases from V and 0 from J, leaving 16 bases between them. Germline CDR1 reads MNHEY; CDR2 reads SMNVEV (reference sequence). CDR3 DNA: TGTGCCAGCCGAGGGACAAATCAGTACCAAGAGACCCAGTACTTC. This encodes CASRGTNQYQETQYF.